The 19 T cell receptor beta chains listed next were all sequenced from one sample in a study of cytomegalovirus exposure and HLA in healthy donors. Researchers ran the PCR with 60 Vbeta and 13 Jbeta primers. Generated by immunoSEQ multiplex PCR, the TCRdb table keeps only in-frame clones and is missing some. The sample lists under 200,000 clones, 55% to 80% occurring once. Material for sequencing was PBMCs. Receptors were obtained from a woman aged 18-29 years in good health and CMV-seropositive.

This rearrangement joins TRBV30 to TRBJ2-2, with a weak D call TRBD2 (5 bases). The CDR3 contains 15 residues. Looked up from germline, CDR1 is GTSNPN and CDR2 is SVGIG (reference sequence). V shed 4 bases and J shed 2 bases, with 14 bases lying between them. CDR3 in amino acids: CAWTLAGINTGELFF. CDR3 DNA sequence: TGTGCCTGGACCCTAGCCGGTATTAACACCGGGGAGCTGTTTTTT.

This chain links TRBV6-5 with TRBJ1-6, with 9 bases matching TRBD1. The trim removed 7 bases at V and 14 bases at J, leaving 15 bases unmatched. The CDR3 is made up of 15 amino acids. Per germline, CDR1 MNHEY and CDR2 SVGAGI. The CDR3 here is CASTPTGQGLSALHF. The CDR3 nucleotides read TGTGCCAGCACCCCCACGGGACAGGGCCTTTCGGCCCTCCACTTT.

The V gene is TRBV11-2, the J gene TRBJ1-5; the D is unclear. V was clipped by 0 bases and J by 5 bases, with 5 bases between them. This CDR3 is built from 13 residues. Looked up from germline, CDR1 is SGHAT and CDR2 is FQNNGV. The CDR3 protein is CASSLDSYQPQHF. The CDR3 coding sequence is TGTGCCAGCAGCTTAGACAGTTATCAGCCCCAGCATTTT.

The V call is TRBV9, the J call TRBJ2-1; 10 bases align to TRBD2. The CDR3 runs to 16 residues. Unmatched junction bases numbered 9, after V lost 1 base and J lost 8 bases. From germline, CDR1 is SGDLS and CDR2 YYNGEE. The CDR3 sequence: CASSVKPRAGGDEQFF. CDR3 nucleotide sequence: TGTGCCAGCAGCGTAAAGCCCCGAGCGGGAGGGGATGAGCAGTTCTTC. The entire variable domain, with the rest obtained from reference TRBV9 and TRBJ2-1, is as follows: DSGVTQTPKHLITATGQRVTLRCSPRSGDLSVYWYQQSLDQGLQFLIQYYNGEERAKGNILERFSAQQFPDLHSELNLSSLELGDSALYFCASSVKPRAGGDEQFFGPGTRLTVL.

This clone was picked up a small number of times. The rearrangement joins TRBV5-1 to TRBJ2-1; D may match TRBD1 or TRBD2 (6 bases each). V was trimmed by 4 bases and J by 0 bases, leaving 11 bases between them. Germline CDR1 is SGHRS and CDR2 is YFSETQ. This CDR3 spans 15 amino acids. The CDR3 nucleotides are TGCGCCAGCAGCCTGGGGGGCGCCTCCTACAATGAGCAGTTCTTC. Its protein product is CASSLGGASYNEQFF.

This clone came up a few times. V gene TRBV15 combines with J gene TRBJ1-2, with D possibly being TRBD1 (6 bases). This CDR3 has 15 amino acids. Trimming stripped 2 bases from V and 3 bases from J, with 13 bases between. The germline CDR1 and CDR2 sequences are LNHNV and YYDKDF (reference sequence). The CDR3 nucleotides are TGTGCCACCAGCAGAACAGGGAGGGGGTACTATGGCTACACCTTC. Its translation is CATSRTGRGYYGYTF.

The gene calls are TRBV28 and TRBJ1-1; TRBD1 might be the D (6 bases). Germline lookup yields CDR1 MDHEN and CDR2 SYDVKM. Trimming took 4 bases from V and 4 from J, leaving 13 bases between them. CDR3 length: 14 residues. In DNA form, the CDR3 reads TGTGCCAGCAGTTACGGGGGGCGGGGCACTGAAGCTTTCTTT. As protein: CASSYGGRGTEAFF.

The J gene is TRBJ1-3, the V gene TRBV5-1, with D unclear. This CDR3 spans 15 amino acids. Looked up from germline, CDR1 is SGHRS and CDR2 is YFSETQ. The V gene lost 1 base and the J gene lost 4 bases, with 12 bases spanning the gap. The CDR3 protein is CASSLSGIDGNTIYF. For the CDR3, the DNA is TGCGCCAGCAGCTTGTCGGGGATAGACGGAAACACCATATATTTT.

This clone appeared a few times. The J gene is TRBJ1-2, the V gene TRBV5-1, with D hard to call. Trimming cost V 4 bases and J 9 bases, with 13 bases left between them. Germline assignment: CDR1 SGHRS and CDR2 YFSETQ. CDR3 length: 12 amino acids. The CDR3 nucleotides are TGCGCCAGCAGCATCGACACCCGGAGCTACACCTTC. This translates into CASSIDTRSYTF.

The rearrangement uses TRBV5-8 and TRBJ2-2, with D perhaps matching TRBD2 (6 bases). The CDR3 totals 15 residues. Looked up from germline, CDR1 is SGHTS and CDR2 is YDEGEE. V dropped 6 bases and J dropped 3 bases, with 15 bases sitting between them. Written as DNA, the CDR3 is TGTGCCAGCACCCCTGGAGGGGTGGACACCGGGGAGCTGTTTTTT. It codes for CASTPGGVDTGELFF.

The V call is TRBV7-9, the J call TRBJ1-4, with a weak D call TRBD1 (5 bases). V lost 5 bases and J lost 6, with 19 bases in between. The CDR3 extends over 16 amino acids. Germline V gives CDR1 SEHNR, CDR2 FQNEAQ (reference sequence). CDR3 region: CASSHRGVRAYEKLFF. The CDR3 nucleotides read TGTGCCAGCAGCCACAGAGGCGTCAGGGCATATGAAAAACTGTTTTTT.

The CDR3 DNA reads as TGTGCCAGCAGCCCCTACAGGGGGACTGAAGCTTTCTTT. Its translation: CASSPYRGTEAFF. V gene TRBV5-4 combines with J gene TRBJ1-1; 8 nucleotides align to TRBD1. The CDR3 is made up of 13 amino acids. After removal of 4 bases from V and 5 bases from J, the junction contained 4 bases not matched to a gene. The germline gives CDR1 SGHNT, CDR2 YYREEE (reference sequence).

V usage is TRBV29-1 and J usage is TRBJ1-1; TRBD1 aligns across 12 bases. CDR1 SQVTM and CDR2 ANQGSEA come from the germline V gene. The V and J ends lost 3 bases and 1 base, in that order; junction bases with no gene match: 6. This CDR3 region has 16 residues. The CDR3 DNA reads TGCAGCGTTGATAGGGACAGGGGGCGGGGGAACACTGAAGCTTTCTTT. It encodes CSVDRDRGRGNTEAFF.

The CDR3 here is CAWSGGLAGAYEQYF. Written as DNA, the CDR3 is TGTGCCTGGAGTGGGGGACTAGCGGGGGCCTACGAGCAGTACTTC. This chain links TRBV30 with TRBJ2-7, with 14 bases lining up with TRBD2. The CDR3 loop spans 15 amino acids. The V gene's germline CDR1 is GTSNPN and CDR2 SVGIG (reference sequence). V lost 1 base, J lost 2 bases, and 1 base stayed unmatched.

This chain joins TRBV4-1 and TRBJ1-6, with 7 bases matching TRBD1. The length of the CDR3 is 15 residues. From germline, CDR1 is MGHRA and CDR2 YSYEKL. With 3 bases clipped from V and 10 bases from J, the junction kept 9 bases outside the gene matches. This CDR3 reads CASSQEGARRSPLHF. The CDR3 DNA reads TGCGCCAGCAGCCAGGAGGGGGCGCGAAGGTCACCCCTCCACTTT.

V gene TRBV5-1 combines with J gene TRBJ2-5; 10 nucleotides line up with TRBD2. The CDR3 runs to 13 residues. With V trimmed by 7 bases and J by 5 bases, 5 bases remained unmatched. CDR1 and CDR2 (germline): SGHRS, YFSETQ. The CDR3, as DNA: TGCGCCAGCGGGCTAGCGGGGGATGAGACCCAGTACTTC. Protein sequence: CASGLAGDETQYF.

This sequence joins TRBV15 and TRBJ2-5, with 10 bases aligning to TRBD2. The CDR3 contains 15 residues. Germline lookup yields CDR1 LNHNV and CDR2 YYDKDF (reference sequence). The V and J ends lost 5 bases and 2 bases, in that order; junction bases with no gene match: 5. The CDR3 here is CATSWQRGGQETQYF. For the CDR3, the DNA is TGTGCCACCAGCTGGCAGCGGGGGGGACAAGAGACCCAGTACTTC.

This clone was counted between two and nine times. The V call is TRBV5-1, the J call TRBJ2-5; the D gene is possibly TRBD2 (5 bases). Per germline, CDR1 SGHRS and CDR2 YFSETQ. V was clipped by 0 bases and J by 5 bases, with 5 bases between them. CDR3 size: 12 residues. CDR3: CASSLGEETQYF. CDR3 DNA sequence: TGCGCCAGCAGCTTGGGGGAGGAGACCCAGTACTTC.

On this clone itself: The same CDR3 can be traced to other DNA sequences in this sample. V gene TRBV30 combines with J gene TRBJ2-1, with TRBD2 identical over 8 bases. This CDR3 contains 13 residues. Germline CDR1 and CDR2: GTSNPN and SVGIG (reference sequence). The CDR3 region is CALQREWYNEQFF. The CDR3 bases are TGTGCTCTCCAGCGGGAGTGGTACAATGAGCAGTTCTTC.